The 14 T cell receptor beta chains in this list originate from one sample, sequenced in a study of blood T cell repertoires in COVID-19. Measured with immunoSEQ multiplex PCR; TCRdb has only the in-frame clones, and not every one. The profile covers nearly 200,000 clones, with 70% to 90% appearing a single time and around 0.93% taken by the ten largest. Sequenced sample: peripheral blood. All receptors come from a man aged 55 to 69 with COVID-19, enrolled during active disease.

The rearrangement uses TRBV19 and TRBJ2-3; D may be TRBD2 (5 bases). Trimming shortened V by 5 bases and J by 3 bases, and 9 bases separated the two germline ends. The length of the CDR3 is 13 residues. Germline V gives CDR1 LNHDA, CDR2 SQIVND (reference sequence). The CDR3 protein is CASSYGETDTQYF. DNA for the CDR3: TGTGCCAGTAGTTACGGGGAAACAGATACGCAGTATTTT.

The rearrangement uses TRBV5-4 and TRBJ1-6; D unclear. Trimming cost V 0 bases and J 7 bases, with 14 bases left between them. CDR3 size: 16 residues. Looked up from germline, CDR1 is SGHNT and CDR2 is YYREEE (reference sequence). The CDR3: CASSLDRGRANSPLHF. In nucleotides, the CDR3 is TGTGCCAGCAGCTTGGATCGGGGAAGGGCGAATTCACCCCTCCACTTT.

This clone was observed a handful of times. V usage is TRBV29-1 and J usage is TRBJ1-2; 9 nucleotides align to TRBD1. CDR1 is SQVTM, CDR2 ANQGSEA, per germline. The V gene end was trimmed by 4 bases and the J gene end by 6 bases; junction bases not matched to a gene: 6. The CDR3 is made up of 13 amino acids. The CDR3 protein is CSVAQGALDGYTF. The CDR3 DNA reads TGCAGCGTTGCACAGGGGGCGCTGGATGGCTACACCTTC.

This clone came up a few times. The chain has TRBV19 and TRBJ1-1; D is unresolved. Germline V gene sequence: CDR1 LNHDA, CDR2 SQIVND (reference sequence). The CDR3 has 14 amino acids. Trimming left V 4 bases short and J 4 bases short, with 13 bases between. In DNA, the CDR3 is TGTGCCAGTAGTAAGGCGGGTTGGGGCACTGAAGCTTTCTTT. It codes for CASSKAGWGTEAFF.

This chain connects TRBV29-1 to TRBJ1-1; 7 nucleotides line up with TRBD1. CDR1 is SQVTM, CDR2 ANQGSEA, per germline. Trimming cost V 7 bases and J 0 bases; bases outside gene matches: 8. The CDR3 consists of 14 residues. The DNA for the CDR3 is TGCAGCGCTGTACCCGGGACAGTGAACACTGAAGCTTTCTTT. This gives the protein CSAVPGTVNTEAFF.

J is TRBJ2-1 and V is TRBV4-1, with TRBD1 identical over 7 bases. V dropped 2 bases and J dropped 11; count of bases not matched to a gene: 6. This CDR3 contains 13 residues. Germline V lookup: CDR1 MGHRA, CDR2 YSYEKL. In DNA form, the CDR3 reads TGCGCCAGCAGCCAACCCGACAGGGACCAGCAGTTCTTC. Translation: CASSQPDRDQQFF.

This clone came up once. The chain's CDR3 is CASSPLPAGMNTEAFF. Written as DNA, the CDR3 is TGTGCCAGCAGCCCCCTGCCCGCAGGGATGAACACTGAAGCTTTCTTT. This sequence joins TRBV5-4 and TRBJ1-1; TRBD1 might be the D (5 bases). This CDR3 is 16 amino acids long. Germline CDR1 reads SGHNT; CDR2 reads YYREEE (reference sequence). The V and J ends lost 4 bases and 0 bases respectively, with 16 bases between them.

The chain has TRBV27 and TRBJ1-5, with a possible D match to TRBD1 (5 bases). V gave up 2 bases and J gave up 7 bases, with 9 bases separating them. Germline CDR1 and CDR2: MNHEY and SMNVEV (reference sequence). The CDR3 is made up of 13 amino acids. CDR3 in amino acids: CASSLQGEQPQHF. CDR3 DNA: TGTGCCAGCAGTTTACAAGGGGAACAGCCCCAGCATTTT.

V gene TRBV30 combines with J gene TRBJ2-4, with 8 bases aligning to TRBD1. V shed 3 bases, J shed 8 bases, and the junction held 6 bases outside the gene matches. CDR3 length: 13 amino acids. Germline V lookup: CDR1 GTSNPN, CDR2 SVGIG (reference sequence). CDR3 coding DNA: TGTGCCTGGAGGCCAGGGGGCATAGACATTCAGTACTTC. It encodes CAWRPGGIDIQYF.

The V call is TRBV6-2 or TRBV6-3, the J call TRBJ1-2, with D possibly matching TRBD1 (6 bases). The CDR3 runs to 15 residues. Trimming took 6 bases from V and 7 from J, leaving 21 bases between them. CDR1 MNHEY and CDR2 SVGEGT come from the germline V gene. The CDR3 bases are TGTGCCAGCAGCCCCGACGCCCCGAACAGGGCTGGCTACACCTTC. Its translation is CASSPDAPNRAGYTF.

V gene TRBV19 combines with J gene TRBJ1-1; 7 nucleotides align to TRBD1. With V trimmed by 5 bases and J by 6 bases, 9 bases remained unmatched. This CDR3 is 14 amino acids long. Germline assignment: CDR1 LNHDA and CDR2 SQIVND (reference sequence). CDR3 loop: CASSQMTGISEAFF. Here the CDR3 DNA reads TGTGCCAGTAGTCAAATGACAGGGATCTCTGAAGCTTTCTTT.

The rearrangement links TRBV3-1 (or the pseudogene TRBV3-2) to TRBJ1-2, with D unclear. Looked up from germline, CDR1 is LGHDT and CDR2 is YNNKEL (reference sequence). The CDR3 totals 16 residues. V lost 1 base, J lost 4 bases, and 16 bases lay in between. CDR3 sequence: CASSQGSHRRSYGYTF. CDR3 DNA: TGTGCCAGCAGCCAAGGTAGCCACCGGAGAAGCTATGGCTACACCTTC.

The rearrangement uses TRBV19 and TRBJ1-1; perhaps TRBD1 as D (6 bases). This CDR3 region has 13 residues. Trimming removed 5 bases at V and 5 bases at J, with 12 bases between. Germline V gene data show CDR1 as LNHDA and CDR2 as SQIVND (reference sequence). The CDR3 protein is CASSVTGLTEAFF. Written as DNA, the CDR3 is TGTGCCAGTAGTGTTACAGGGTTAACTGAAGCTTTCTTT.

This chain joins TRBV21-1 and TRBJ2-2; the table's D call, TRBD1, has no DNA check behind it. TRBV21-1 is recorded as a pseudogene. There are 18 residues in the CDR3. CDR3 sequence (DNA): TGTGCCAGCAGCCCTGACCGTAGGACAGCCGCGAACACCGGGGAGCTGTTTTTT. The encoded protein is CASSPDRRTAANTGELFF.